The 21 T cell receptor beta chains presented below share a single source sample, sequenced in a study of blood T cell repertoires in COVID-19. The method was immunoSEQ multiplex PCR; TCRdb's version includes in-frame clones alone and lacks a portion of them. Among 30,000 to 40,000 clones, around 89% were seen once, and the ten largest hold around 25%. The sample was peripheral blood. These receptors all come from a man aged 60 to 75 with active or convalescent COVID-19.

V gene TRBV2 combines with J gene TRBJ2-1; no clear D gene. The germline V gene has CDR1 SNHLY and CDR2 FYNNEI. This CDR3 has 13 amino acids. Trimming cost V 4 bases and J 1 base, with 5 bases left between them. CDR3 sequence reads: CASSVTSYNEQFF. The CDR3, as DNA: TGTGCCAGCAGTGTCACTTCCTACAATGAGCAGTTCTTC.

This clone appeared once. V usage is TRBV6-1 and J usage is TRBJ2-7; a weak D match, TRBD1 (5 bases). The CDR3 length is 15 residues. Trimming took off 2 bases at V and 5 bases at J, with 16 bases between the two ends. Per germline, CDR1 MNHNS and CDR2 SASEGT. Here the CDR3 DNA reads TGTGCCAGCAGTGAATACCTGCAAACAGGCCACGAGCAGTACTTC. It specifies CASSEYLQTGHEQYF.

This clone was found a few times. This chain joins TRBV15 and TRBJ2-7, with 10 bases that match TRBD2. Germline values: CDR1 LNHNV, CDR2 YYDKDF (reference sequence). This CDR3 contains 15 residues. V shed 0 bases, J shed 3 bases, and the junction held 2 bases outside the gene matches. Here the CDR3 DNA reads TGTGCCACCAGCAGAGAGTCTAGCGGGAGCTACGAGCAGTACTTC. This sequence encodes CATSRESSGSYEQYF.

The rearrangement links TRBV5-6 to TRBJ2-7; 8 nucleotides align to TRBD2. Germline V gene data show CDR1 as SGHDT and CDR2 as YYEEEE. With 1 base clipped from V and 3 bases from J, the junction kept 9 bases outside the gene matches. This CDR3 comprises 16 residues. CDR3 amino acids: CASSLISGSPYYEQYF. For the CDR3, the DNA is TGTGCCAGCAGCTTGATAAGCGGGAGTCCTTACTACGAGCAGTACTTC.

J is TRBJ2-5 and V is TRBV10-1, with TRBD2 matching 7 bases. V gave up 0 bases and J gave up 4 bases; unmatched junction bases: 2. This CDR3 comprises 14 residues. The V gene's germline CDR1 is WNHNN and CDR2 SYGVQD (reference sequence). CDR3 DNA sequence: TGCGCCAGCAGTGAGTCGGGCGGGAGAGAGACCCAGTACTTC. Its protein is CASSESGGRETQYF.

The gene calls are TRBV6-6 and TRBJ2-1; D gene unclear. The CDR3 contains 14 residues. Germline V gene lookup returns CDR1 MNHNY and CDR2 SVGAGI (reference sequence). V lost 0 bases, J lost 4 bases, and 7 bases lay in between. Here the CDR3 reads CASSYSVLYNEQFF. The DNA of the CDR3 is TGTGCCAGCAGTTACTCGGTACTATACAATGAGCAGTTCTTC.

The chain has TRBV11-2 and TRBJ2-1, with D unresolved. Trimming shortened V by 1 base and J by 1 base, and 5 bases separated the two germline ends. The CDR3 is 14 amino acids. Germline CDR1 SGHAT, CDR2 FQNNGV. CDR3 coding DNA: TGTGCCAGCAGCTTAGGTTCGTCCTACAATGAGCAGTTCTTC. It encodes CASSLGSSYNEQFF.

The rearrangement links TRBV6-5 to TRBJ1-2; weak D call: TRBD1 (6 bases). This CDR3 contains 14 residues. Germline loops: CDR1 MNHEY, CDR2 SVGAGI. Trimming removed 0 bases from V and 5 bases from J, with 10 bases in between. The CDR3 DNA is TGTGCCAGCAGTTACTCGAGGCAGGGGTATGGCTACACCTTC. Its translation is CASSYSRQGYGYTF.

In its sample, this clone was seen a few times. This chain links TRBV28 with TRBJ2-7, with 7 bases aligning to TRBD1. The CDR3 spans 14 residues. CDR1 and CDR2 from the germline V gene are MDHEN and SYDVKM. Losses at the gene ends were 6 bases for V and 9 bases for J; bases not matched to a gene: 14. The CDR3 coding sequence is TGTGCCAGCAGGGAGACAGGGAGCTCAGGGGTGCAGTACTTC. Amino acid sequence: CASRETGSSGVQYF.

This chain connects TRBV18 to TRBJ2-7; maybe TRBD1 (6 bases). There are 13 residues in the CDR3. Trimming removed 6 bases at V and 0 bases at J, with 9 bases between. From germline, CDR1 is KGHSH and CDR2 LQKENI. This chain's CDR3 is CASSRTASYEQYF. For the CDR3, the DNA is TGTGCCAGCTCGAGGACAGCCTCCTACGAGCAGTACTTC.

V usage is TRBV5-4 and J usage is TRBJ2-1; 7 nucleotides align to TRBD1. Looked up from germline, CDR1 is SGHNT and CDR2 is YYREEE (reference sequence). Trimming cost V 7 bases and J 2 bases; bases outside gene matches: 9. The CDR3 totals 15 residues. The CDR3 loop is CASVRYGTAYNEQFF. CDR3 nucleotides: TGTGCCAGCGTTCGGTATGGGACAGCCTACAATGAGCAGTTCTTC.

The chain uses TRBV10-1 and TRBJ2-5, with a possible D match to TRBD1 (6 bases). This CDR3 spans 13 amino acids. V was trimmed by 4 bases and J by 2 bases, leaving 8 bases between them. Germline V CDR1 and CDR2: WNHNN, SYGVQD (reference sequence). CDR3 amino acids: CASSGGQQETQYF. The CDR3 DNA reads as TGCGCCAGCAGTGGAGGACAGCAAGAGACCCAGTACTTC.

V usage is TRBV7-2 and J usage is TRBJ2-7, with D unclear. The length of the CDR3 is 14 residues. Germline V gene lookup returns CDR1 SGHTA and CDR2 FQGNSA. V was trimmed by 1 base and J by 3 bases, leaving 10 bases between them. The CDR3 region is CASSLDGNIYEQYF. CDR3 in DNA: TGTGCCAGCAGCTTAGATGGCAACATCTACGAGCAGTACTTC. The full variable domain, in which reference TRBV7-2 and TRBJ2-7 provide the parts outside the CDR3, is GAGVSQSPSNKVTEKGKDVELRCDPISGHTALYWYRQSLGQGLEFLIYFQGNSAPDKSGLPSDRFSAERTGGSVSTLTIQRTQQEDSAVYLCASSLDGNIYEQYFGPGTRLTVT.

CDR3 nucleotide sequence: TGTGCCAGCTCCCGGGACAGGGGGCCCAACGAGCAGTACTTC. It encodes CASSRDRGPNEQYF. The rearrangement uses TRBV18 and TRBJ2-7; 12 nucleotides agree with TRBD1. The length of the CDR3 is 14 residues. V dropped 6 bases and J dropped 5; count of bases not matched to a gene: 5. Looked up from germline, CDR1 is KGHSH and CDR2 is LQKENI.

This chain uses TRBV6-5 with TRBJ2-1; 7 bases are a match to TRBD2. CDR3 size: 12 residues. V lost 5 bases and J lost 9; bases outside the gene matches: 4. Germline CDR1 is MNHEY and CDR2 is SVGAGI. The CDR3 loop is CASSQTSSEQFF. CDR3 sequence (DNA): TGTGCCAGCAGTCAGACTAGCAGTGAGCAGTTCTTC.

The chain carries TRBV7-9 and TRBJ2-2, with D unclear. Germline assignment: CDR1 SEHNR and CDR2 FQNEAQ (reference sequence). This CDR3 contains 12 residues. Trimming removed 8 bases at V and 4 bases at J, with 8 bases between. Written as DNA, the CDR3 is TGTGCCAGCCGCCCTAGCACCGGGGAGCTGTTTTTT. Encoded protein: CASRPSTGELFF.

J is TRBJ2-7 and V is TRBV28; a possible D gene is TRBD1 (5 bases). Germline-derived CDR1 and CDR2 are MDHEN and SYDVKM. The CDR3 is 15 amino acids. V shed 5 bases and J shed 5 bases, with 19 bases lying between them. DNA for the CDR3: TGTGCCAGCAGTCGCCTTCCCTTGGACAACAACGAGCAGTACTTC. Amino acids: CASSRLPLDNNEQYF.

This chain joins TRBV4-2 and TRBJ2-2; D is possibly TRBD1 (6 bases). This CDR3 has 15 amino acids. The germline V gene has CDR1 LGHNA and CDR2 YNFKEQ. The V end was cut by 3 bases, the J end by 6 bases, with 14 bases between. This CDR3 reads CASSHTTGYPGELFF. The CDR3 DNA is TGTGCCAGCAGCCACACTACAGGGTACCCCGGGGAGCTGTTTTTT.

The chain combines TRBV7-9 with TRBJ1-5; no definite D call. The ends were cut back, 1 base at V and 11 bases at J, with 9 bases in the middle. CDR1 SEHNR and CDR2 FQNEAQ come from the germline V gene (reference sequence). The CDR3 sequence is 12 residues long. CDR3 sequence: CASSLDGWSQHF. CDR3 nucleotides: TGTGCCAGCAGCTTAGACGGGTGGTCCCAGCATTTT. The variable domain in full, with the rest retrieved from reference TRBV7-9 and TRBJ1-5, is DTGVSQNPRHKITKRGQNVTFRCDPISEHNRLYWYRQTLGQGPEFLTYFQNEAQLEKSRLLSDRFSAERPKGSFSTLEIQRTEQGDSAMYLCASSLDGWSQHFGDGTRLSIL.

This chain links TRBV29-1 with TRBJ1-1; D is uncertain. V lost 5 bases and J lost 5, with 9 bases in between. Germline V gene lookup returns CDR1 SQVTM and CDR2 ANQGSEA. This CDR3 is built from 11 residues. This CDR3 reads CSVHPGTEAFF. For the CDR3, the DNA is TGCAGCGTTCACCCGGGGACTGAAGCTTTCTTT.

This chain connects TRBV7-6 to TRBJ2-7; 7 bases are shared with TRBD1. V dropped 5 bases and J dropped 3; count of bases not matched to a gene: 10. Germline V lookup: CDR1 SGHVS, CDR2 FNYEAQ. This CDR3 region has 15 residues. CDR3 sequence (DNA): TGTGCCAGCAGCCGCTCCCGGGACAGAGTCTACGAGCAGTACTTC. Protein sequence: CASSRSRDRVYEQYF.